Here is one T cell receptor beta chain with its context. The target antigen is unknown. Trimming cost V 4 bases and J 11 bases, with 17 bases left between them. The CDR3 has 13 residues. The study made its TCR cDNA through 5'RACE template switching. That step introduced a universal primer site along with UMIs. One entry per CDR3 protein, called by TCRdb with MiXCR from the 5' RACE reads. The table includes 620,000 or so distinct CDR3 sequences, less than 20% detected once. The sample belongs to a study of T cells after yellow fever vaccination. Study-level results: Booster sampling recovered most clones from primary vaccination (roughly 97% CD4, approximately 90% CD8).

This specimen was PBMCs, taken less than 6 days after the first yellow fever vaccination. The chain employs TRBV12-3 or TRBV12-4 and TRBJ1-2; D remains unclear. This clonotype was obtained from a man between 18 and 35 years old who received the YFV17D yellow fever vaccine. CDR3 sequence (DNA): TGTGCCAGCAGTTCCCGACCGGGCGGTGCGTACACCTTC. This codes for CASSSRPGGAYTF.